This entry features one T cell receptor (beta chain) sequence. This table comes from immunoSEQ multiplex PCR, and its TCRdb copy is limited to in-frame clones, with some not included. The data show about 150,000 clones, 75% to 90% seen once. The data derive from a study of blood T cell repertoires in COVID-19. Participants, roughly 18 to 100 years old, spanned some 23 US areas. Participants' reported clinical history set cohort assignment. Someone with COVID-19 had been met by exposed participants within 2 weeks before study entry. The source material was PBMCs or T cells enriched from blood (not recorded which). This receptor was identified in a man between 65 and 85 years old who had been exposed to COVID-19.

The CDR3 reads CASSQGSGGGYEQYF. The DNA of the CDR3 is TGCGCCAGCAGCCAAGGATCCGGGGGAGGCTACGAGCAGTACTTC. The chain is built from TRBV4-1 and TRBJ2-7; a weak D match, TRBD2 (6 bases). Trimming took off 1 base at V and 3 bases at J, with 13 bases between the two ends. Germline lookup yields CDR1 MGHRA and CDR2 YSYEKL. CDR3 size: 15 residues.